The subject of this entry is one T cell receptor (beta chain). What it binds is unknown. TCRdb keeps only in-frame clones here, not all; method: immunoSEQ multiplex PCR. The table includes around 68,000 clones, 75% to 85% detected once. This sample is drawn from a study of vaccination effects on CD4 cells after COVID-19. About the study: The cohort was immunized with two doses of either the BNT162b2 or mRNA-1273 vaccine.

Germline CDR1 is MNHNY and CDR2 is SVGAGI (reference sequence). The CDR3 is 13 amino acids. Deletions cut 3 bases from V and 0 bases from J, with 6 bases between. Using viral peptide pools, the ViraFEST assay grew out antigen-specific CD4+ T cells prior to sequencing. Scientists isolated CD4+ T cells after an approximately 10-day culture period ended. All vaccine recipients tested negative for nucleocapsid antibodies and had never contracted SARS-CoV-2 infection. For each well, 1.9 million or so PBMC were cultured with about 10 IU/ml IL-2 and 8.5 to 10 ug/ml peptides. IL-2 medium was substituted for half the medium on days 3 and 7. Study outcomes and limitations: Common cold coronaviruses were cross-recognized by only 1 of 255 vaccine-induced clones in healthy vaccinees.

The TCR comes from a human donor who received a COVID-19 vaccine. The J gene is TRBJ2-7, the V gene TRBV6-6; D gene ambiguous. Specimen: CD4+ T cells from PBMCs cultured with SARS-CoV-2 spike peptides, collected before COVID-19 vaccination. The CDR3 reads CASSYGVSYEQYV. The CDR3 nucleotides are TGTGCCAGCAGTTATGGGGTCTCCTACGAGCAGTACGTC.